The 25 T cell receptor beta chains listed next were all sequenced from one sample in a study of T cell repertoires in ileal Crohn's disease (dated 2019 in TCRdb). Library construction relied on the immunoSEQ multiplex PCR assay. TCRdb's version of the immuneACCESS table is confined to in-frame rearrangements and falls short of the full clone set. An unresolved V gene accounts for under half of the shortfall where checked; the remainder is of unknown origin. Here the sample has about 13,000 clones; over 80% occur a single time. The ten largest clones add up to over 6% of the sample. Source material: ileal tissue. These receptor sequences come from an adult with Crohn's disease.

The V call is TRBV6-4, the J call TRBJ2-1; D possibly corresponds to TRBD1 (5 bases). This CDR3 comprises 13 residues. The V gene lost 5 bases and the J gene lost 8 bases, with 13 bases spanning the gap. Germline assignment: CDR1 MRHNA and CDR2 SNTAGT. CDR3 bases: TGTGCCAGCAGTCTACAGGCGAAGGATGAGCAGTTCTTC. It codes for CASSLQAKDEQFF.

The chain joins TRBV5-1 to TRBJ2-5; 10 bases are a match to TRBD2. This CDR3 has 18 residues. In germline, CDR1 is SGHRS, CDR2 YFSETQ. V lost 4 bases to trimming and J lost 7 bases; unmatched junction nucleotides: 19. CDR3 nucleotide sequence: TGCGCCAGCAGCCCCCACCCCGGGGCAGCGGGGGGGCCAGGGACCCAGTACTTC. Translated: CASSPHPGAAGGPGTQYF.

The V and J genes are TRBV5-1 and TRBJ1-2; no firm D call. This CDR3 comprises 10 residues. V lost 4 bases, J lost 5 bases, and 3 bases lay in between. Germline lookup yields CDR1 SGHRS and CDR2 YFSETQ. As DNA, the CDR3 is TGCGCCAGCAGCCCGTATGGCTACACCTTC. Translating gives CASSPYGYTF. The variable domain in full, with the rest retrieved from reference TRBV5-1 and TRBJ1-2, is KAGVTQTPRYLIKTRGQQVTLSCSPISGHRSVSWYQQTPGQGLQFLFEYFSETQRNKGNFPGRFSGRQFSNSRSEMNVSTLELGDSALYLCASSPYGYTFGSGTRLTVV.

J is TRBJ1-1 and V is TRBV30, with D perhaps matching TRBD1 (5 bases). The V gene lost 2 bases and the J gene lost 0 bases, with 10 bases spanning the gap. From germline, CDR1 is GTSNPN and CDR2 SVGIG (reference sequence). The CDR3 contains 14 residues. In DNA form, the CDR3 reads TGTGCCTGGAGTCCCCTGGGGCTGAACACTGAAGCTTTCTTT. Translation gives CAWSPLGLNTEAFF.

The gene calls are TRBV10-3 and TRBJ2-1; perhaps TRBD1 as D (5 bases). This CDR3 region has 13 residues. CDR1 is ENHRY and CDR2 is SYGVKD in the germline V gene. Trimming took 10 bases from V and 2 from J, leaving 12 bases between them. CDR3 protein: CATKPGPYNEQFF. The CDR3 DNA is TGTGCCACCAAGCCAGGGCCCTACAATGAGCAGTTCTTC.

In its sample, this clone was seen once. This rearrangement joins TRBV30 to TRBJ2-3; D is unclear. V lost 2 bases and J lost 5, with 5 bases in between. This CDR3 comprises 11 residues. Germline CDR1 and CDR2: GTSNPN and SVGIG (reference sequence). For the CDR3, the DNA is TGTGCCTGGAGTTCGGTAGATACGCAGTATTTT. Translating gives CAWSSVDTQYF.

The J gene is TRBJ2-1, the V gene TRBV29-1, with a tentative D call TRBD2 (6 bases). This CDR3 is built from 15 residues. Germline CDR1 and CDR2: SQVTM and ANQGSEA. Trimming pared 2 bases from V and 3 bases from J, leaving 14 bases between. CDR3 coding DNA: TGCAGCGTTGAACTTGGGGGGACGAACTACAATGAGCAGTTCTTC. It yields the protein CSVELGGTNYNEQFF.

Only one count was recorded for this clone. The rearrangement uses TRBV9 and TRBJ2-3; 14 bases map to TRBD2. V lost 4 bases, J lost 4 bases, and 2 bases stayed unmatched. In germline, CDR1 is SGDLS, CDR2 YYNGEE. The CDR3 runs 15 residues. The DNA for the CDR3 is TGTGCCAGCAGCACGGGACTAGCGGGAGCAGATACGCAGTATTTT. This translates into CASSTGLAGADTQYF. Variable domain in full (rest from reference TRBV9 and TRBJ2-3): DSGVTQTPKHLITATGQRVTLRCSPRSGDLSVYWYQQSLDQGLQFLIQYYNGEERAKGNILERFSAQQFPDLHSELNLSSLELGDSALYFCASSTGLAGADTQYFGPGTRLTVL.

The rearrangement uses TRBV5-8 and TRBJ2-7, with D possibly being TRBD2 (6 bases). Germline CDR1 SGHTS, CDR2 YDEGEE. V lost 7 bases to trimming and J lost 4 bases, with 15 bases between them. The CDR3 sequence is 13 residues long. CDR3 amino acids: CASGPGGGYEQYF. CDR3 bases: TGTGCCAGCGGCCCCGGTGGGGGGTACGAGCAGTACTTC. The entire variable domain, with the rest obtained from reference TRBV5-8 and TRBJ2-7, is as follows: EAGVTQSPTHLIKTRGQQATLRCSPISGHTSVYWYQQALGLGLQFLLWYDEGEERNRGNFPPRFSGRQFPNYSSELNVNALELEDSALYLCASGPGGGYEQYFGPGTRLTVT.

The chain combines TRBV9 with TRBJ2-1; 8 bases agree with TRBD2. J lost 0 bases, V lost 3 bases, and 14 bases had no gene match. Germline CDR1 reads SGDLS; CDR2 reads YYNGEE. The CDR3 consists of 19 residues. The CDR3 sequence: CASSAPGSGGFSSYNEQFF. In nucleotides, the CDR3 is TGTGCCAGCAGCGCCCCCGGAAGCGGGGGTTTTTCCTCCTACAATGAGCAGTTCTTC.

The chain joins TRBV6-6 to TRBJ2-5, with D uncertain. This CDR3 has 11 residues. From germline, CDR1 is MNHNY and CDR2 SVGAGI (reference sequence). Trimming took 4 bases from V and 5 from J, leaving 5 bases between them. In DNA, the CDR3 is TGTGCCAGCAGTTTCAGGGAGACCCAGTACTTC. It translates to CASSFRETQYF.

The chain carries TRBV7-6 and TRBJ2-1, with D perhaps TRBD1 (6 bases). Germline CDR1 reads SGHVS; CDR2 reads FNYEAQ. V was cut by 6 bases and J by 6 bases, with 18 bases left in between. The CDR3 has 15 amino acids. The CDR3 DNA reads TGTGCCAGCAGGTTACAGGGCGGAAGTGTCAATGAGCAGTTCTTC. Its protein product is CASRLQGGSVNEQFF. The full variable domain, rest sourced from reference TRBV7-6 and TRBJ2-1, is GAGVSQSPRYKVTKRGQDVALRCDPISGHVSLYWYRQALGQGPEFLTYFNYEAQQDKSGLPNDRFSAERPEGSISTLTIQRTEQRDSAMYRCASRLQGGSVNEQFFGPGTRLTVL.

This clone appeared a few times. The V call is TRBV5-1, the J call TRBJ1-4; TRBD1 agrees at 7 bases. The ends lost 4 bases at V and 3 bases at J; junction bases unmatched: 3. The CDR3 extends over 14 amino acids. Germline assignment: CDR1 SGHRS and CDR2 YFSETQ. CDR3 in amino acids: CASSTGTANEKLFF. The CDR3 coding sequence is TGCGCCAGCAGCACCGGGACAGCTAATGAAAAACTGTTTTTT.

The chain employs TRBV6-1 and TRBJ1-5; 7 positions match TRBD1. The J segment lost 3 bases and the V segment lost 2 bases, leaving 7 bases of the junction unmatched. Germline CDR1 is MNHNS and CDR2 is SASEGT. This CDR3 has 16 residues. CDR3 in amino acids: CASSEWGTGDNQPQHF. CDR3 sequence (DNA): TGTGCCAGCAGTGAATGGGGCACAGGGGACAATCAGCCCCAGCATTTT.

The chain links TRBV5-1 to TRBJ1-1; 9 bases agree with TRBD1. Per germline, CDR1 SGHRS and CDR2 YFSETQ. The CDR3 is 14 residues long. After removal of 2 bases from V and 8 bases from J, the junction contained 7 bases not matched to a gene. The CDR3 here is CASSFKGQGGEAFF. The CDR3 nucleotides are TGCGCCAGCAGCTTTAAGGGACAGGGCGGAGAAGCTTTCTTT.

This chain uses TRBV6-5 with TRBJ2-6, with D possibly matching TRBD1 (6 bases). V was cut by 6 bases and J by 3 bases, with 12 bases left in between. CDR3 length equals 15 residues. In germline, CDR1 is MNHEY, CDR2 SVGAGI. The CDR3 DNA reads TGTGCCAGCAGAACAGGGACGAGTGGGGCCAACGTCCTGACTTTC. It is translated as CASRTGTSGANVLTF.

The V gene is TRBV9, the J gene TRBJ1-2; the match to TRBD1 covers 7 bases. Losses at the gene ends were 4 bases for V and 8 bases for J; bases not matched to a gene: 5. This CDR3 spans 12 amino acids. Germline CDR1 SGDLS, CDR2 YYNGEE. CDR3 DNA sequence: TGTGCCAGCAGCACACAGGGGACCGGCTACACCTTC. This translates into CASSTQGTGYTF.

This clone was seen a handful of times. The chain links TRBV6-1 to TRBJ2-7, with D possibly matching TRBD2 (5 bases). The CDR3 covers 13 residues. V gave up 7 bases and J gave up 1 base, with 11 bases separating them. Germline-derived CDR1 and CDR2 are MNHNS and SASEGT. In DNA form, the CDR3 reads TGTGCCAGCATGCCCCGGGGATCCTACGAGCAGTACTTC. Translated, it gives CASMPRGSYEQYF.

Only a few counts were recorded for this clone. The chain couples TRBV18 to TRBJ2-7, with 10 bases lining up with TRBD1. The CDR3 is made up of 16 amino acids. Trimming at V came to 4 bases and at J to 3 bases, leaving 9 bases not matched to a gene. Germline lookup yields CDR1 KGHSH and CDR2 LQKENI. The CDR3 sequence is CASSLTGTGVYYEQYF. CDR3 DNA: TGTGCCAGCTCACTCACCGGGACAGGGGTCTACTACGAGCAGTACTTC. The whole variable domain, filled in from reference TRBV18 and TRBJ2-7, reads NAGVMQNPRHLVRRRGQEARLRCSPMKGHSHVYWYRQLPEEGLKFMVYLQKENIIDESGMPKERFSAEFPKEGPSILRIQQVVRGDSAAYFCASSLTGTGVYYEQYFGPGTRLTVT.

This chain connects TRBV5-1 to TRBJ2-2, with 12 positions matching TRBD2. Per the germline V gene, CDR1 is SGHRS and CDR2 is YFSETQ. After removal of 3 bases from V and 6 bases from J, the junction contained 6 bases not matched to a gene. This CDR3 spans 16 amino acids. The CDR3 loop is CASSSLAGGPSGELFF. DNA of the CDR3: TGCGCCAGCAGCTCTCTAGCGGGGGGGCCATCCGGGGAGCTGTTTTTT. The variable domain in full, with the rest retrieved from reference TRBV5-1 and TRBJ2-2, is KAGVTQTPRYLIKTRGQQVTLSCSPISGHRSVSWYQQTPGQGLQFLFEYFSETQRNKGNFPGRFSGRQFSNSRSEMNVSTLELGDSALYLCASSSLAGGPSGELFFGEGSRLTVL.

Sample share makes this clone medium-sized (0.01 to 0.1%). The rearrangement uses TRBV5-4 and TRBJ1-3; TRBD1 matches 8 bases. V lost 5 bases to trimming and J lost 6 bases; unmatched junction nucleotides: 16. The CDR3 length is 17 residues. Germline loops: CDR1 SGHNT, CDR2 YYREEE (reference sequence). The CDR3 coding sequence is TGTGCCAGCAGAGATTTATCGGGCAGGGGGCAGGAAAACACCATATATTTT. It is translated as CASRDLSGRGQENTIYF.

V gene TRBV5-6 combines with J gene TRBJ1-1; D unclear. This CDR3 has 12 residues. V lost 0 bases, J lost 4 bases, and 4 bases lay in between. Germline CDR1 reads SGHDT; CDR2 reads YYEEEE. CDR3 bases: TGTGCCAGCAGCTTGGCAGTCACTGAAGCTTTCTTT. Its translation is CASSLAVTEAFF.

CDR3 coding DNA: TGCGCCAGCAGTCCTGGGGCGGGGCGCTACGAGCAGTACTTC. This encodes CASSPGAGRYEQYF. The genes are TRBV4-1 and TRBJ2-7; TRBD2 is a possible D gene (6 bases). V was pared by 6 bases and J by 3 bases, with 15 bases between. This CDR3 comprises 14 residues. CDR1 is MGHRA, CDR2 YSYEKL, per germline.

The CDR3 sequence is CASSQSGATGYYENMNTEAFF. The DNA of the CDR3 is TGCGCCAGCAGTCAATCGGGGGCGACGGGTTACTACGAAAACATGAACACTGAAGCTTTCTTT. The V gene is TRBV23-1, the J gene TRBJ1-1, with D perhaps TRBD1 (6 bases). TRBV23-1 counts as an open reading frame of uncertain function. The CDR3 spans 21 residues. V lost 0 bases and J 0 bases, leaving 26 bases between the germline ends.

This clone has more than one count but fewer than ten. The CDR3 reads CASSEPGRVNEAFF. The CDR3 nucleotides read TGTGCCAGCAGTGAGCCGGGGAGGGTCAATGAAGCTTTCTTT. The rearrangement links TRBV6-1 to TRBJ1-1, with D hard to call. The CDR3 spans 14 residues. Germline lookup yields CDR1 MNHNS and CDR2 SASEGT. The V end was cut by 3 bases, the J end by 7 bases, with 15 bases between.